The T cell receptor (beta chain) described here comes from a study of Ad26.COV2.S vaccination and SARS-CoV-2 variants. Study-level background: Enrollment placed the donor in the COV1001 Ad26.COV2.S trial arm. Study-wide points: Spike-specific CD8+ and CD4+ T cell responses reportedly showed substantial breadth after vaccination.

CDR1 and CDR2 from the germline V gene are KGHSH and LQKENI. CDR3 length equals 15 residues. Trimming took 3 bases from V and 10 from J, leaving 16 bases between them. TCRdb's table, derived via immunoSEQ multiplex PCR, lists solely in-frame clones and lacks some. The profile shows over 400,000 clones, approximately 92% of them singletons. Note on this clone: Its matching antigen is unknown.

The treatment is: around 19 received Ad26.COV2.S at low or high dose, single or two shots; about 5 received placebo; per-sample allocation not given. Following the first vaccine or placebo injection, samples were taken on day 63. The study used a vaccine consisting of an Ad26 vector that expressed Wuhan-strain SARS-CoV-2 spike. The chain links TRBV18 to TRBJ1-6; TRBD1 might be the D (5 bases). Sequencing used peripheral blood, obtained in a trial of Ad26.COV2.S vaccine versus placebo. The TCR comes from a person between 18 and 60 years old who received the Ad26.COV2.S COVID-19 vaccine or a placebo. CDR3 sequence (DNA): TGTGCCAGCTCACCCCTGACAGCCTCGAACTCACCCCTCCACTTT. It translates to CASSPLTASNSPLHF. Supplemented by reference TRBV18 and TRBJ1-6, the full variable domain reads NAGVMQNPRHLVRRRGQEARLRCSPMKGHSHVYWYRQLPEEGLKFMVYLQKENIIDESGMPKERFSAEFPKEGPSILRIQQVVRGDSAAYFCASSPLTASNSPLHFGNGTRLTVT.